The entry below describes one TCR beta chain. The data were obtained in a study of blood T cell repertoires in COVID-19. The overall study: There were acute and convalescent COVID-19 samples, and they came from the United States, Italy and Spain. T cells, B-cell-depleted T cells, or PBMCs supplied cDNA or gDNA.

Authors' processing steps: Estimates of nucleated cell counts were drawn from the amplification of reference gene primers. Profiled with immunoSEQ multiplex PCR; TCRdb holds only in-frame clones, not every one. V and J calls and clone size are given by that table; D and trimming were obtained from the DNA. The data show about 210,000 clones, 85% to 90% seen once. The CDR3 is 15 amino acids. Germline assignment: CDR1 SGHTA and CDR2 FQGNSA. V was shortened by 6 bases and J by 3 bases, with 17 bases between the two germline ends. This TCR came from a woman in her seventies with acute or convalescent COVID-19. The V and J genes are TRBV7-2 and TRBJ1-1, with D possibly TRBD1 on 5 matching bases. The sequencing sample was made of peripheral blood. CDR3 protein: CASSSLGGKYTEAFF. The CDR3 DNA reads TGTGCCAGCAGTTCCCTCGGGGGGAAGTACACTGAAGCTTTCTTT. Supplemented by reference TRBV7-2 and TRBJ1-1, the full variable domain reads GAGVSQSPSNKVTEKGKDVELRCDPISGHTALYWYRQSLGQGLEFLIYFQGNSAPDKSGLPSDRFSAERTGGSVSTLTIQRTQQEDSAVYLCASSSLGGKYTEAFFGQGTRLTVV.